This section outlines one T cell receptor beta chain sequence together with its context. Its target is unknown. Once RNA had been extracted, it was reverse transcribed into cDNA to act as the sequencing template. Libraries were prepared by immunoSEQ multiplex PCR; TCRdb keeps only in-frame clonotypes and omits some of them. Here the sample spans approximately 180,000 clones, approximately 55% being singletons. This record comes from a study of CD8+ T cells in alopecia areata. Study context: The duration of tofacitinib was 6 to 18 months, with 6 months off drug afterward.

Whole-study results and caveats: The study found tofacitinib significantly decreased scalp clonality and expanded CD8+ clones among the top 100. Persistence in scalp and blood during tofacitinib was observed for many expanded lesional clones.

Stated treatment: oral pan-JAK inhibitor, 5-10 mg twice daily. As part of sample collection, lesional scalp punch biopsies and peripheral blood were taken from alopecia areata patients. CDR3 length: 15 residues. The V end was cut by 0 bases, the J end by 3 bases, with 12 bases between. Germline CDR1 reads SGHAT; CDR2 reads FQNNGV. The receptor was derived from a human donor with alopecia areata. The sample in question was CD8+ T cells sorted from blood, obtained at week 24, from a patient treated with tofacitinib. This rearrangement joins TRBV11-2 to TRBJ2-7, with D tentatively TRBD1 or TRBD2 (6 bases each). CDR3 amino acids: CASSLDRGGGYEQYF. In nucleotides, the CDR3 is TGTGCCAGCAGCTTAGACAGGGGAGGAGGCTACGAGCAGTACTTC.